The 17 T cell receptor beta chains listed next were all sequenced from one sample in a study of cytomegalovirus exposure and HLA in healthy donors. Use of 60 Vbeta and 13 Jbeta primers characterized the PCR. TCRdb keeps only in-frame clones here, not all; method: immunoSEQ multiplex PCR. The table records 130,000 or so clones, around four fifths of them present only once. Material for sequencing was PBMCs. These receptors were taken from a woman aged 40-49 years in good health and CMV-seropositive.

This clone turned up a few times. The chain employs TRBV30 and TRBJ1-1; a weak D match, TRBD1 (6 bases). Germline V gene sequence: CDR1 GTSNPN, CDR2 SVGIG (reference sequence). This CDR3 has 13 residues. Deletions cut 0 bases from V and 9 bases from J, with 14 bases between. This CDR3 is CAWSVIRGEKAFF. CDR3 nucleotide sequence: TGTGCCTGGAGTGTAATCAGGGGCGAGAAAGCTTTCTTT.

The CDR3 DNA reads TGTGCCATCAGTGACGGCGTACGGGACACCGGGGAGCTGTTTTTT. It is translated as CAISDGVRDTGELFF. The chain couples TRBV10-3 to TRBJ2-2; D is unresolved. Germline values: CDR1 ENHRY, CDR2 SYGVKD. CDR3 length: 15 residues. V was clipped by 3 bases and J by 3 bases, with 11 bases between them.

V is TRBV28 and J is TRBJ1-2, with a possible D match to TRBD1 (5 bases). The CDR3 is made up of 13 amino acids. Germline CDR1 is MDHEN and CDR2 is SYDVKM. The V end was cut by 6 bases, the J end by 4 bases, with 12 bases between. CDR3 protein: CASSYTTGYGYTF. CDR3 in DNA: TGTGCCAGCAGCTACACCACAGGCTATGGCTACACCTTC.

The CDR3 nucleotides read TGTGCCAGCAGCTTAGGGCCGGGACAGGGGGCCATTGGCTACACCTTC. Its translation is CASSLGPGQGAIGYTF. This chain links TRBV11-2 with TRBJ1-2; TRBD1 matches 12 bases. V was pared by 1 base and J by 7 bases, with 7 bases of the junction left unmatched. Germline lookup yields CDR1 SGHAT and CDR2 FQNNGV. The CDR3 consists of 16 residues.

This clone was observed a handful of times. The chain joins TRBV18 to TRBJ1-1; 10 positions match TRBD1. The J segment lost 5 bases and the V segment lost 6 bases, leaving 15 bases of the junction unmatched. Germline loops: CDR1 KGHSH, CDR2 LQKENI. This CDR3 spans 17 amino acids. The CDR3 DNA reads as TGTGCCAGCTCGCCGACAGGGGGCGAAGGGAGTAAAACTGAAGCTTTCTTT. Amino acids: CASSPTGGEGSKTEAFF.

V gene TRBV19 combines with J gene TRBJ1-1, with D unclear. The V end was cut by 3 bases, the J end by 0 bases, with 11 bases between. Germline CDR1 is LNHDA and CDR2 is SQIVND (reference sequence). This CDR3 has 15 amino acids. In nucleotides, the CDR3 is TGTGCCAGTAGTATTCTCTATCGTCTGAACACTGAAGCTTTCTTT. Translating gives CASSILYRLNTEAFF.

This clone came up a few times. The chain employs TRBV14 and TRBJ2-7; D possibly corresponds to TRBD1 (6 bases). Germline V gives CDR1 SGHDN, CDR2 FVKESK. This CDR3 has 16 residues. V gave up 0 bases and J gave up 3 bases, with 15 bases separating them. This CDR3 reads CASSQEAWTASYEQYF. The CDR3 nucleotides are TGTGCCAGCAGCCAAGAGGCCTGGACAGCCAGCTACGAGCAGTACTTC.

This clone occurred a few times. The V gene is TRBV11-1, the J gene TRBJ2-7; 7 bases are shared with TRBD1. The ends lost 5 bases at V and 5 bases at J; junction bases unmatched: 12. CDR1 and CDR2 (germline): SGHAT, FQDESV (reference sequence). The CDR3 is 15 residues long. The CDR3, as DNA: TGTGCCAGCAGCCGGGACAGAGGAAAGTTCCACGAGCAGTACTTC. Translation: CASSRDRGKFHEQYF.

The chain links TRBV6-5 to TRBJ1-5; the D gene is possibly TRBD1 (6 bases). CDR3 length: 15 residues. V was cut by 5 bases and J by 0 bases, with 11 bases left in between. Germline CDR1 reads MNHEY; CDR2 reads SVGAGI. In DNA, the CDR3 is TGTGCCAGCAGTCGGACAGCGTATAGCAATCAGCCCCAGCATTTT. It is translated as CASSRTAYSNQPQHF.

V gene TRBV27 combines with J gene TRBJ2-7, with TRBD1 identical over 9 bases. Germline assignment: CDR1 MNHEY and CDR2 SMNVEV (reference sequence). The CDR3 covers 15 residues. Trimming cost V 6 bases and J 7 bases; bases outside gene matches: 13. The CDR3 bases are TGTGCCAGCAGCCTAGAGGGACAGGGCTCGGGTGAGCAGTACTTC. This encodes CASSLEGQGSGEQYF.

Notes on this clone: A read error may produce the germline difference seen at one junction end. This rearrangement joins TRBV7-9 to TRBJ2-7; 11 nucleotides align to TRBD2. Germline lookup yields CDR1 SEHNR and CDR2 FQNEAQ (reference sequence). The CDR3 contains 15 residues. The CDR3 region has the DNA TGTTCCAGCAGTCAGACCGGGACTAGCGGCTACGAGCAGTACTTC. This encodes CSSSQTGTSGYEQYF.

This chain links TRBV9 with TRBJ1-2; D unclear. The CDR3 consists of 11 residues. V was pared by 4 bases and J by 8 bases, with 9 bases between. In germline, CDR1 is SGDLS, CDR2 YYNGEE. The CDR3 DNA reads TGTGCCAGCAGCAACGGGGTGGGCTACACCTTC. Its translation is CASSNGVGYTF.

J is TRBJ1-5 and V is TRBV7-2, with D tentatively TRBD1 (5 bases). There are 17 residues in the CDR3. Deletions cut 5 bases from V and 2 bases from J, with 19 bases between. Germline V gene data show CDR1 as SGHTA and CDR2 as FQGNSA. For the CDR3, the DNA is TGTGCCAGCAGCCCCAACTTTTCGGGGGATCGCAATCAGCCCCAGCATTTT. This sequence encodes CASSPNFSGDRNQPQHF.

This CDR3 reads CAISEAGAVAQPQHF. Here the CDR3 DNA reads TGTGCCATCAGTGAGGCGGGTGCTGTCGCTCAGCCCCAGCATTTT. This chain connects TRBV10-3 to TRBJ1-5; no firm D call. V shed 2 bases and J shed 6 bases, with 14 bases lying between them. This CDR3 has 15 residues. Looked up from germline, CDR1 is ENHRY and CDR2 is SYGVKD.

The V gene is TRBV6-5, the J gene TRBJ1-1; possibly TRBD1 for D (5 bases). CDR1 is MNHEY, CDR2 SVGAGI, per germline. This CDR3 has 13 amino acids. The ends were cut back, 4 bases at V and 1 base at J, with 7 bases in the middle. DNA for the CDR3: TGTGCCAGCAGTTTTCAGGGGAACACTGAAGCTTTCTTT. This translates into CASSFQGNTEAFF.

V gene TRBV7-9 combines with J gene TRBJ2-5, with 8 bases aligning to TRBD2. The CDR3 covers 15 residues. Trimming at V came to 2 bases and at J to 1 base, leaving 3 bases not matched to a gene. Germline assignment: CDR1 SEHNR and CDR2 FQNEAQ (reference sequence). CDR3 sequence reads: CASSLTGGPQETQYF. In nucleotides, the CDR3 is TGTGCCAGCAGCTTAACGGGGGGGCCCCAAGAGACCCAGTACTTC.

Here the CDR3 DNA reads TGTGCCTGGACTAGCGGGGGGTCCACCGGGGAGCTGTTTTTT. Its protein product is CAWTSGGSTGELFF. The V call is TRBV30, the J call TRBJ2-2; the match to TRBD2 covers 11 bases. The CDR3 has 14 amino acids. Looked up from germline, CDR1 is GTSNPN and CDR2 is SVGIG (reference sequence). Trimming at V came to 4 bases and at J to 4 bases, leaving 2 bases not matched to a gene.